The 15 T cell receptor beta chains in this list originate from one sample, sequenced in a study of cytomegalovirus exposure and HLA in healthy donors. The study ran its PCR with 60 Vbeta and 13 Jbeta primers. Method: immunoSEQ multiplex PCR; TCRdb's copy keeps in-frame clones and lacks some. The repertoire consists of about 190,000 clones, with 75% to 90% occurring once and the leading ten covering around 2.5%. The sample comprised PBMCs. The receptors come from a woman aged 50 to 60 in good health and CMV-seropositive.

The genes are TRBV5-1 and TRBJ2-1; possibly TRBD1 for D (5 bases). The V end was cut by 0 bases, the J end by 5 bases, with 12 bases between. CDR1 and CDR2 from the germline V gene are SGHRS and YFSETQ. This CDR3 comprises 15 residues. The CDR3 DNA sequence: TGCGCCAGCAGCTTGGCCCTTGACAGTCACAATGAGCAGTTCTTC. It is translated as CASSLALDSHNEQFF. The full variable domain, its missing parts supplied by reference TRBV5-1 and TRBJ2-1, is KAGVTQTPRYLIKTRGQQVTLSCSPISGHRSVSWYQQTPGQGLQFLFEYFSETQRNKGNFPGRFSGRQFSNSRSEMNVSTLELGDSALYLCASSLALDSHNEQFFGPGTRLTVL.

In this sample, this clone turned up a few times. The CDR3 DNA reads as TGCGCCAGCAGAAGGGACACCTCCTACGAGCAGTACTTC. Its protein product is CASRRDTSYEQYF. The V gene is TRBV5-1, the J gene TRBJ2-7; D may be TRBD1 (6 bases). Per germline, CDR1 SGHRS and CDR2 YFSETQ. V dropped 5 bases and J dropped 0 bases, with 9 bases sitting between them. The CDR3 spans 13 residues.

This chain joins TRBV15 and TRBJ2-7; no clear D. The CDR3 is 13 amino acids. V shed 2 bases and J shed 0 bases, with 5 bases lying between them. Germline V gene data show CDR1 as LNHNV and CDR2 as YYDKDF (reference sequence). The CDR3 here is CATSRSNSYEQYF. Written as DNA, the CDR3 is TGTGCCACCAGCAGATCTAACTCCTACGAGCAGTACTTC. The variable domain in full, completed from reference TRBV15 and TRBJ2-7, reads DAMVIQNPRYQVTQFGKPVTLSCSQTLNHNVMYWYQQKSSQAPKLLFHYYDKDFNNEADTPDNFQSRRPNTSFCFLDIRSPGLGDTAMYLCATSRSNSYEQYFGPGTRLTVT.

This clone was observed a single time. The chain uses TRBV9 and TRBJ1-1; TRBD1 matches 7 bases. V lost 3 bases, J lost 2 bases, and 4 bases stayed unmatched. The CDR3 spans 14 residues. The germline CDR1 and CDR2 sequences are SGDLS and YYNGEE. The CDR3 spells CASSGTGVNTEAFF. The DNA for the CDR3 is TGTGCCAGCAGCGGGACAGGAGTAAACACTGAAGCTTTCTTT.

This clone was seen a handful of times. The chain recombines TRBV18 with TRBJ1-5; the match to TRBD1 covers 8 bases. Germline values: CDR1 KGHSH, CDR2 LQKENI. J gave up 5 bases and V 4 bases, and 7 bases lay outside the gene matches. CDR3 length equals 15 residues. The CDR3 is CASSLSTGVDQPQHF. The CDR3 DNA follows: TGTGCCAGCTCACTTTCGACAGGGGTGGATCAGCCCCAGCATTTT. The whole variable domain, remainder taken from reference TRBV18 and TRBJ1-5, is NAGVMQNPRHLVRRRGQEARLRCSPMKGHSHVYWYRQLPEEGLKFMVYLQKENIIDESGMPKERFSAEFPKEGPSILRIQQVVRGDSAAYFCASSLSTGVDQPQHFGDGTRLSIL.

The rearrangement uses TRBV29-1 and TRBJ1-2, with a possible D match to TRBD1 (5 bases). Germline V gene lookup returns CDR1 SQVTM and CDR2 ANQGSEA. The CDR3 extends over 12 amino acids. V dropped 3 bases and J dropped 8 bases, with 13 bases sitting between them. CDR3 DNA: TGCAGCGTTGATGTTTTGACAGAAGGCTACACCTTC. Encoded protein: CSVDVLTEGYTF.

This clone was seen a handful of times. V and J are TRBV6-1 and TRBJ1-3, with D maybe TRBD1 (5 bases). V was shortened by 5 bases and J by 0 bases, with 11 bases between the two germline ends. This CDR3 is built from 15 residues. Germline CDR1 and CDR2: MNHNS and SASEGT. The CDR3 reads CASSLGGYSGNTIYF. The CDR3, as DNA: TGTGCCAGCAGTTTGGGGGGATACTCTGGAAACACCATATATTTT.

The V and J genes are TRBV5-1 and TRBJ2-3, with a tentative D call TRBD1 (5 bases). The CDR3 has 13 amino acids. The V end was cut by 3 bases, the J end by 3 bases, with 8 bases between. Germline values: CDR1 SGHRS, CDR2 YFSETQ. The CDR3 loop is CASSSSGTDTQYF. CDR3 in DNA: TGCGCCAGCAGCTCATCAGGGACAGATACGCAGTATTTT.

The chain joins TRBV7-3 to TRBJ2-1; 11 positions agree with TRBD2. The CDR3 totals 14 residues. CDR1 and CDR2 from the germline V gene are SGHTA and FQGTGA. The junction had 4 bases not matched to a gene; V was cut back by 6 bases and J by 6 bases. The CDR3 sequence: CASSITSGGNEQFF. CDR3 coding DNA: TGTGCCAGCAGTATAACTAGCGGGGGCAATGAGCAGTTCTTC.

This clone was counted a few times. The chain employs TRBV6-9 and TRBJ1-6, with 7 bases that match TRBD1. The CDR3 has 17 amino acids. Germline CDR1 and CDR2: MNHGY and SVAAGI. The trim removed 6 bases at V and 0 bases at J, leaving 8 bases unmatched. CDR3 protein: CASSPDRVSSYNSPLHF. CDR3 bases: TGTGCCAGCAGCCCAGACAGGGTAAGCTCCTATAATTCACCCCTCCACTTT.

V usage is TRBV6-1 and J usage is TRBJ1-1, with a weak D call TRBD1 (6 bases). The germline CDR1 and CDR2 sequences are MNHNS and SASEGT. Trimming took 5 bases from V and 4 from J, leaving 11 bases between them. The CDR3 covers 13 residues. For the CDR3, the DNA is TGTGCCAGCAGTCCTAACAGGGTCACTGAAGCTTTCTTT. Translation: CASSPNRVTEAFF.

The chain links TRBV7-9 to TRBJ1-5; tentatively, D is TRBD1 (6 bases). Germline CDR1 and CDR2: SEHNR and FQNEAQ (reference sequence). V dropped 5 bases and J dropped 7 bases, with 12 bases sitting between them. The CDR3 sequence is 13 residues long. The CDR3 DNA is TGTGCCAGCAGCCCATCACAGGGCCAGCCCCAGCATTTT. Its protein is CASSPSQGQPQHF.

The chain combines TRBV2 with TRBJ2-3; 11 nucleotides align to TRBD2. This CDR3 has 18 amino acids. Germline trimming cut 2 bases from V and 2 bases from J; bases unmatched to any gene: 9. The germline gives CDR1 SNHLY, CDR2 FYNNEI. The CDR3 DNA reads TGTGCCAGCAGTGAACGGCTAGCGGGGGGCTCCAACACAGATACGCAGTATTTT. Protein sequence: CASSERLAGGSNTDTQYF.

V usage is TRBV2 and J usage is TRBJ2-5; D is possibly TRBD1 (6 bases). Germline V gene lookup returns CDR1 SNHLY and CDR2 FYNNEI. The CDR3 sequence is 14 residues long. Trimming removed 7 bases at V and 4 bases at J, with 16 bases between. This CDR3 is CASTPTGPPETQYF. CDR3 DNA: TGTGCCAGCACCCCAACAGGGCCCCCAGAGACCCAGTACTTC.

The V call is TRBV6-1, the J call TRBJ1-2; D remains unclear. CDR3 length: 13 residues. Trimming removed 7 bases from V and 0 bases from J, with 9 bases in between. CDR1 and CDR2 from the germline V gene are MNHNS and SASEGT. This CDR3 reads CASIESSNYGYTF. The CDR3 DNA reads as TGTGCCAGCATCGAGTCGTCTAACTATGGCTACACCTTC.